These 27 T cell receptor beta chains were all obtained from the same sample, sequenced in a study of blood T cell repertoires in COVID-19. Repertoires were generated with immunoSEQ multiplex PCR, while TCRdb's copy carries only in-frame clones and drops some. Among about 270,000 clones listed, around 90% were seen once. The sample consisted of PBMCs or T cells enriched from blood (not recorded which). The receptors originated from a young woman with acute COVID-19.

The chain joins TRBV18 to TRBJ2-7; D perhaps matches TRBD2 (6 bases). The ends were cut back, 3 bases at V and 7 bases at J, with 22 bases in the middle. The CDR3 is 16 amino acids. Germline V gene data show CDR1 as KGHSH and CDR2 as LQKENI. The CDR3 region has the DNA TGTGCCAGCTCACCCTCCGGCCCGGGAGTGGCGGTGGAGCAGTACTTC. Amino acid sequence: CASSPSGPGVAVEQYF. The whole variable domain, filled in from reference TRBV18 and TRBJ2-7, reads NAGVMQNPRHLVRRRGQEARLRCSPMKGHSHVYWYRQLPEEGLKFMVYLQKENIIDESGMPKERFSAEFPKEGPSILRIQQVVRGDSAAYFCASSPSGPGVAVEQYFGPGTRLTVT.

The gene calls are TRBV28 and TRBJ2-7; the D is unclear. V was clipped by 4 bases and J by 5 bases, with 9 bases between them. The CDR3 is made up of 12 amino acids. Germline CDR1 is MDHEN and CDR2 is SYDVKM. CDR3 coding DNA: TGTGCCAGCAGTTCTCGACTGAACGAGCAGTACTTC. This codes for CASSSRLNEQYF.

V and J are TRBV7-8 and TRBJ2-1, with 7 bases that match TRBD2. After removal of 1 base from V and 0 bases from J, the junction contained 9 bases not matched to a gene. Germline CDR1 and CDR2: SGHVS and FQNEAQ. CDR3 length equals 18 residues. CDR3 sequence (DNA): TGTGCCAGCAGCTTAGAAGGTCTAGCGGTAGGCTCCTACAATGAGCAGTTCTTC. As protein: CASSLEGLAVGSYNEQFF.

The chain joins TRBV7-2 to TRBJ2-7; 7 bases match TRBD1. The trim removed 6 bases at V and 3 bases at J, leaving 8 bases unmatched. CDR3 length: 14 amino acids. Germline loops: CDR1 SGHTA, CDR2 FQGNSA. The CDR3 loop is CASRQTGTGYEQYF. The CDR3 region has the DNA TGTGCCAGCAGACAGACAGGGACGGGCTACGAGCAGTACTTC.

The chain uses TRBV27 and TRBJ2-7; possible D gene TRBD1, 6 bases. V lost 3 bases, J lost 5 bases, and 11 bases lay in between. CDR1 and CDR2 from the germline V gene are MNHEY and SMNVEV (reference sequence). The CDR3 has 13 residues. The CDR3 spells CASSLQGFHEQYF. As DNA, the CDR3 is TGTGCCAGCAGTTTGCAGGGGTTCCACGAGCAGTACTTC.

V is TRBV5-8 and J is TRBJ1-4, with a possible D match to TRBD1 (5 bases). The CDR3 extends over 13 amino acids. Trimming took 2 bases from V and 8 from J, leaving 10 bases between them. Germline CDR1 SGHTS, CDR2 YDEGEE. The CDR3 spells CASSLTGGEKLFF. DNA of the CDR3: TGTGCCAGCAGCTTAACAGGAGGGGAAAAACTGTTTTTT.

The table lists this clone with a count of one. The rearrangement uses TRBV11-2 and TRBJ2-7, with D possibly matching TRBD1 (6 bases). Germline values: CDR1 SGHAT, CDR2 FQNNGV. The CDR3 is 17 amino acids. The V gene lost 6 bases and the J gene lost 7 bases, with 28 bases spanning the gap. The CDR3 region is CASSLGGWDTNSGEQYF. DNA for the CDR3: TGTGCCAGCAGTCTAGGGGGTTGGGACACAAACTCAGGGGAGCAGTACTTC.

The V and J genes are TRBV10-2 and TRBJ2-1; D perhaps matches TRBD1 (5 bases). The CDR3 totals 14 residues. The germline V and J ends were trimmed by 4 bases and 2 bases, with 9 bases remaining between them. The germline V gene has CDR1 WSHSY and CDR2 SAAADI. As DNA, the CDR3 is TGCGCCAGCAGTGTCCAGGGCGCCTACAATGAGCAGTTCTTC. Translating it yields CASSVQGAYNEQFF.

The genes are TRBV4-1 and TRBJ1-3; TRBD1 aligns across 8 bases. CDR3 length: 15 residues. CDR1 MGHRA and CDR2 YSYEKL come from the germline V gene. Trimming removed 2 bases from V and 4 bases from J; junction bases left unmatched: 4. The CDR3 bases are TGCGCCAGCAGCCAACAGGGGGCAGGGGGAAACACCATATATTTT. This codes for CASSQQGAGGNTIYF.

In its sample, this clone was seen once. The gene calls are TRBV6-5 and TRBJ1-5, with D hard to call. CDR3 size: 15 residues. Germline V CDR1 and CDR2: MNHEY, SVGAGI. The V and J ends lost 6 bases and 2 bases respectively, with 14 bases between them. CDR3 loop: CASRLDYRGNQPQHF. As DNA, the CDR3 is TGTGCCAGCAGACTGGACTATCGGGGCAATCAGCCCCAGCATTTT.

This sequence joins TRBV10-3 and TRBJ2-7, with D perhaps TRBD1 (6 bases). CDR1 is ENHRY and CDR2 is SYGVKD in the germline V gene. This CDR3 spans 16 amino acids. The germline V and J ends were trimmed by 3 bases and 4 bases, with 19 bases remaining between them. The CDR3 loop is CAISDQVRGNLYEQYF. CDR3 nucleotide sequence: TGTGCCATCAGTGACCAAGTCAGGGGCAATCTATACGAGCAGTACTTC.

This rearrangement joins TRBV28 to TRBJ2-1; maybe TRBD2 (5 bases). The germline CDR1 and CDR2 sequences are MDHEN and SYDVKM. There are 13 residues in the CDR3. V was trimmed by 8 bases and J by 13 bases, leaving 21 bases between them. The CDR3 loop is CASATSTRGSQFF. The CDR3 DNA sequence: TGTGCCAGCGCCACCTCAACTCGGGGATCCCAGTTCTTC.

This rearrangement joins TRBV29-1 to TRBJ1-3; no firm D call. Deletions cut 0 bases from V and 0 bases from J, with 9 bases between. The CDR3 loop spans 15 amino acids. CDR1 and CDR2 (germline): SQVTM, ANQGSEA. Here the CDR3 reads CSVEDLYSSGNTIYF. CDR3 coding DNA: TGCAGCGTTGAAGATTTGTACAGCTCTGGAAACACCATATATTTT.

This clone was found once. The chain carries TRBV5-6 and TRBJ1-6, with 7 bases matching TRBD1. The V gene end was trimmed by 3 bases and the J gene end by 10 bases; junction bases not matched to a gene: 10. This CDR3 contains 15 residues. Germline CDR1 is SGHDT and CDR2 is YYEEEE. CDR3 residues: CASSSVRQGSSPLHF. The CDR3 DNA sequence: TGTGCCAGCAGCTCGGTAAGACAGGGAAGCTCACCCCTCCACTTT.

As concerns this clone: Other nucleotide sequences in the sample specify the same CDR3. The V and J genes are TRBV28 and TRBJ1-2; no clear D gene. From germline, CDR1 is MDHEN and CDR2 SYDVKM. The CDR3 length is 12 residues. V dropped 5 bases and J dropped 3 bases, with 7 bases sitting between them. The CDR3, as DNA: TGTGCCAGCAGTCTTTCTGACTATGGCTACACCTTC. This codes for CASSLSDYGYTF.

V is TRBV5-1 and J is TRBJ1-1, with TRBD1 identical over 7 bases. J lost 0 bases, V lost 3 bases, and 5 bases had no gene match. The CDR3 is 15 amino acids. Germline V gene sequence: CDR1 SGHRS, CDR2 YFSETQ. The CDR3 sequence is CASSSYQGVNTEAFF. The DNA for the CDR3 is TGCGCCAGCAGCTCATACCAGGGGGTGAACACTGAAGCTTTCTTT.

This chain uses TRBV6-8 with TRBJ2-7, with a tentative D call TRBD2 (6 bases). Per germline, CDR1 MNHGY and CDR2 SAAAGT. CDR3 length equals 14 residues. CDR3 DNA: TGTGCATGCGTTGGGGAGGTGGGCCAGGACGAGCAGTACTTC. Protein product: CACVGEVGQDEQYF.

CDR3 sequence: CSVYRAREVNYGYTF. The CDR3 DNA reads as TGCAGCGTTTACAGGGCCCGCGAAGTCAACTATGGCTACACCTTC. J is TRBJ1-2 and V is TRBV29-1; D perhaps matches TRBD1 (6 bases). V lost 5 bases to trimming and J lost 2 bases, with 18 bases between them. Germline CDR1 and CDR2: SQVTM and ANQGSEA. The CDR3 totals 15 residues. Looking up the rest from reference TRBV29-1 and TRBJ1-2 gives the full variable domain: SAVISQKPSRDICQRGTSLTIQCQVDSQVTMMFWYRQQPGQSLTLIATANQGSEATYESGFVIDKFPISRPNLTFSTLTVSNMSPEDSSIYLCSVYRAREVNYGYTFGSGTRLTVV.

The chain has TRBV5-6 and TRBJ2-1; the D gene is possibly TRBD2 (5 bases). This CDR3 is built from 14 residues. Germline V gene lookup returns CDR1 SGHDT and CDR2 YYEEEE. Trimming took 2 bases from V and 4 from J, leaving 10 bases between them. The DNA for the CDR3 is TGTGCCAGCAGCTTACGGGGAATATACAATGAGCAGTTCTTC. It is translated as CASSLRGIYNEQFF. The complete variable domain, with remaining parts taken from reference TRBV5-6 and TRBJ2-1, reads DAGVTQSPTHLIKTRGQQVTLRCSPKSGHDTVSWYQQALGQGPQFIFQYYEEEERQRGNFPDRFSGHQFPNYSSELNVNALLLGDSALYLCASSLRGIYNEQFFGPGTRLTVL.

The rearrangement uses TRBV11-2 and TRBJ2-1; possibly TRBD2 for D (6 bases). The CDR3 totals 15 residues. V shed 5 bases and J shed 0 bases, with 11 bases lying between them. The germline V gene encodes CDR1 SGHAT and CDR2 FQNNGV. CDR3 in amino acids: CASSAGTYSYNEQFF. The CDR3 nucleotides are TGTGCCAGCAGCGCCGGGACTTACTCCTACAATGAGCAGTTCTTC. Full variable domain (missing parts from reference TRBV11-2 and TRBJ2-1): EAGVAQSPRYKIIEKRQSVAFWCNPISGHATLYWYQQILGQGPKLLIQFQNNGVVDDSQLPKDRFSAERLKGVDSTLKIQPAKLEDSAVYLCASSAGTYSYNEQFFGPGTRLTVL.

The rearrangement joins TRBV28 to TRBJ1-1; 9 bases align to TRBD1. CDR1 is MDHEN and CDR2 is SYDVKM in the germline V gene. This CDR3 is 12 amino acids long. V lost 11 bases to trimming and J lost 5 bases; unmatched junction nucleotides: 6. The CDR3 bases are TGTGCCGGGGGGGACAGGGATACTGAAGCTTTCTTT. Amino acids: CAGGDRDTEAFF.

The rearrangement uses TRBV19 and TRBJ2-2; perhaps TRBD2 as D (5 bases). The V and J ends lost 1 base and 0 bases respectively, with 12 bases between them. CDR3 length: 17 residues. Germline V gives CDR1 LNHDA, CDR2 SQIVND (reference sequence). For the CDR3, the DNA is TGTGCCAGTAGTATAGCTCGACTAACCTCGAACACCGGGGAGCTGTTTTTT. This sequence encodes CASSIARLTSNTGELFF.

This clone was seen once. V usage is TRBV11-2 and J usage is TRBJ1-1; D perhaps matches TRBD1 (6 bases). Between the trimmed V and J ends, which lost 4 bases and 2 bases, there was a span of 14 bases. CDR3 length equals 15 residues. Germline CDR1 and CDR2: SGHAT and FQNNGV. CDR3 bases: TGTGCCAGCAGCTATGGCAGGGGCGGAAACACTGAAGCTTTCTTT. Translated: CASSYGRGGNTEAFF.

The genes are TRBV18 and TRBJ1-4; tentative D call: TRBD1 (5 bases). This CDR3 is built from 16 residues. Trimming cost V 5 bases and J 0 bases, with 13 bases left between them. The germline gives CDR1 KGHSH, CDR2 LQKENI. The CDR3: CASSANDRSTNEKLFF. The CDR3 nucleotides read TGTGCCAGCTCAGCAAACGACAGATCAACTAATGAAAAACTGTTTTTT. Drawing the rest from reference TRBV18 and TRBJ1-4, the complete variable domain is NAGVMQNPRHLVRRRGQEARLRCSPMKGHSHVYWYRQLPEEGLKFMVYLQKENIIDESGMPKERFSAEFPKEGPSILRIQQVVRGDSAAYFCASSANDRSTNEKLFFGSGTQLSVL.

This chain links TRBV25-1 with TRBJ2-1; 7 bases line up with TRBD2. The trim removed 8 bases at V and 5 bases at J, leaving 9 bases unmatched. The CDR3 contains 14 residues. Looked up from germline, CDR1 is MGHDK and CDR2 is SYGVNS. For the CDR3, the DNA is TGTGCCAGCTCTTTGGCTAGCGGAAACAATGAGCAGTTCTTC. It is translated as CASSLASGNNEQFF.

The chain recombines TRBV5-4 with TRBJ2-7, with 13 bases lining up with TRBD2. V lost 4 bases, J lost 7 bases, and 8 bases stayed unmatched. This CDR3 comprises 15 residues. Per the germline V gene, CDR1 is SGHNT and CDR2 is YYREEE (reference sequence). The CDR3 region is CASSLGLAGVWEQYF. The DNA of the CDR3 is TGTGCCAGCAGCCTCGGACTAGCGGGAGTATGGGAGCAGTACTTC.

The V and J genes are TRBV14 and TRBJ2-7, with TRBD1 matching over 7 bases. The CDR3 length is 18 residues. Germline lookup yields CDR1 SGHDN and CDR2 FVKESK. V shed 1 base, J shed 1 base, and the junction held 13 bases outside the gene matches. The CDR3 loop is CASSQGFHGQGVSYEQYF. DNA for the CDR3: TGTGCCAGCAGCCAAGGTTTCCACGGGCAGGGGGTTTCCTACGAGCAGTACTTC.